This TCR beta chain was identified during a study of Ad26.COV2.S vaccination and SARS-CoV-2 variants. In the study overall: Administration of Ad26.COV2.S was intramuscular, either once or twice 56 days apart.

Treatment specified: roughly 18 received Ad26.COV2.S at low or high dose, single or two shots; 5 received placebo; per-sample allocation not given. Day 63 after the first injection of vaccine or placebo was the sampling time. The individual, an adult aged 18-55 years, was a donor in Boston. Germline-derived CDR1 and CDR2 are SGHNT and YYREEE (reference sequence). The CDR3 consists of 13 residues. On this clone: One junction end disagrees with the germline gene, perhaps due to a read error.

Generated by immunoSEQ multiplex PCR, the TCRdb table keeps only in-frame clones and is missing some. Of about 480,000 clones in the sample, around 88% are singletons; the top ten hold 10% to 15%. The TCR comes from a person between 18 and 65 years old who received the Ad26.COV2.S COVID-19 vaccine or a placebo. The gene calls are TRBV5-4 and TRBJ2-3, with 7 positions matching TRBD1. Sequencing used peripheral blood, obtained in a trial of Ad26.COV2.S vaccine versus placebo. The CDR3 region has the DNA TGTGCCAGCAGCCCCACGGACAGGACGAAAGAACTTTTT. It yields the protein CASSPTDRTKELF.